The T cell receptor beta chain described here comes from a study of CD8+ T cells in alopecia areata. As the sequencing template, cDNA was produced by extracting RNA and reverse transcribing it. Profiling relied on immunoSEQ multiplex PCR, and the TCRdb table lists in-frame clones only, not all of them. Here the sample spans roughly 64,000 clones, 44% being singletons. This receptor was identified in a human donor with alopecia areata. The sample consisted of NKG2D-low CD8+ T cells sorted from blood.

CDR3 bases: TGTGCCAGCAGCCCGGGGAGCCTAGCCAAAAACATTCAGTACTTC. Protein: CASSPGSLAKNIQYF. V usage is TRBV7-8 and J usage is TRBJ2-4; D perhaps matches TRBD2 (5 bases). The CDR3 totals 15 residues. The germline V and J ends were trimmed by 5 bases and 0 bases, with 11 bases remaining between them. Germline assignment: CDR1 SGHVS and CDR2 FQNEAQ.